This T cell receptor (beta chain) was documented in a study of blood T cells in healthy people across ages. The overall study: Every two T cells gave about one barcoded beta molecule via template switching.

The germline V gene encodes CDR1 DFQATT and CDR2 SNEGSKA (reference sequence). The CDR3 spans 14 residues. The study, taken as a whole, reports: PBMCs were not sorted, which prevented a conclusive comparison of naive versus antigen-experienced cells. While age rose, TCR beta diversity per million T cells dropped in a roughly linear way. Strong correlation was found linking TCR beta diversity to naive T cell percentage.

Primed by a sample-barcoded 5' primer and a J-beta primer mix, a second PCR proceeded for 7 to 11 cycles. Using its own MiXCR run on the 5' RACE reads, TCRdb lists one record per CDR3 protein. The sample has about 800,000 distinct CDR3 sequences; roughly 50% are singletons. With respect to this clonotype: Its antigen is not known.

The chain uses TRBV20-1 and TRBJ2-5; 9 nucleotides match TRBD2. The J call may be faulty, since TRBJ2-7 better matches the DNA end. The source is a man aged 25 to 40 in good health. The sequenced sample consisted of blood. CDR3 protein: CSPQRREGPNEQYF. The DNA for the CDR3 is TGCAGTCCCCAACGGCGGGAGGGTCCAAACGAGCAGTACTTC.